The 18 T cell receptor beta chains below all came from one sample that was sequenced in a study of T cells in Graves' hyperthyroidism and ophthalmopathy. TCR beta CDR3 region amplification was performed from RNA transcripts. During a first-round RT-PCR of the TCR CDR3, the HTBI primer set was used. TCRdb re-called the multiplex PCR reads through MiXCR, storing one row per CDR3 protein. The sample lists fewer than 400,000 distinct CDR3 sequences, roughly 17% occurring once. Sequencing was done on a sample of blood. The source is a man aged 30-40 years with Graves' hyperthyroidism.

This clonotype showed up many times. The chain recombines TRBV11-2 with TRBJ2-5, with D perhaps matching TRBD1 or TRBD2 (7 bases each). CDR1 and CDR2 from the germline V gene are SGHAT and FQNNGV. The CDR3 is 15 residues long. V lost 5 bases and J 4 bases, leaving 17 bases between the germline ends. The CDR3 DNA sequence: TGTGCCAGCAGCCCAGGGGGGGCAGACCCAGAGACCCAGTACTTC. Translated: CASSPGGADPETQYF.

The J gene is TRBJ2-1, the V gene TRBV7-9; TRBD1 might be the D (5 bases). V was shortened by 5 bases and J by 7 bases, with 15 bases between the two germline ends. This CDR3 spans 14 amino acids. Per germline, CDR1 SEHNR and CDR2 FQNEAQ (reference sequence). The CDR3 region has the DNA TGTGCCAGCAGCAATGGGCGCAGGGCGAATGAGCAGTTCTTC. Translated, it gives CASSNGRRANEQFF.

The chain joins TRBV4-2 to TRBJ2-7; D is perhaps TRBD2 (5 bases). CDR1 and CDR2 from the germline V gene are LGHNA and YNFKEQ. This CDR3 spans 15 amino acids. The ends were cut back, 0 bases at V and 1 base at J, with 10 bases in the middle. The CDR3 region has the DNA TGTGCCAGCAGCCAAGAGGATCAGCGGTCCTACGAGCAGTACTTC. Protein sequence: CASSQEDQRSYEQYF.

This clonotype was seen a few times. The genes are TRBV14 and TRBJ1-4, with 9 bases matching TRBD1. The CDR3 is made up of 14 amino acids. CDR1 and CDR2 (germline): SGHDN, FVKESK. Trimming removed 3 bases from V and 13 bases from J; junction bases left unmatched: 9. CDR3 sequence: CASSHNRGRVRLFF. As DNA, the CDR3 is TGTGCCAGCAGCCACAACAGGGGGCGCGTGCGACTGTTTTTT.

This clonotype was seen ten or more times. The chain joins TRBV30 to TRBJ1-2, with 8 bases fitting TRBD1. This CDR3 has 15 amino acids. Trimming cost V 3 bases and J 5 bases; bases outside gene matches: 11. Per the germline V gene, CDR1 is GTSNPN and CDR2 is SVGIG (reference sequence). Written as DNA, the CDR3 is TGTGCCTGGAGATATCCCGGGACAGGAGGGTATGGCTACACCTTC. Translation gives CAWRYPGTGGYGYTF.

This clonotype was seen at least ten times. The chain recombines TRBV20-1 with TRBJ2-1; 7 bases align to TRBD2. Germline CDR1 DFQATT, CDR2 SNEGSKA (reference sequence). The CDR3 runs 16 residues. V shed 0 bases, J shed 3 bases, and the junction held 8 bases outside the gene matches. CDR3 sequence: CSARDLVGGSYNEQFF. CDR3 in DNA: TGCAGTGCTAGAGATTTGGTTGGCGGGAGCTACAATGAGCAGTTCTTC.

This clonotype was seen ten or more times. J is TRBJ2-3 and V is TRBV6-1; 9 positions agree with TRBD2. This CDR3 is built from 15 residues. Looked up from germline, CDR1 is MNHNS and CDR2 is SASEGT. V was clipped by 6 bases and J by 2 bases; unmatched bases: 6. This chain's CDR3 is CASRPLAGHTDTQYF. DNA of the CDR3: TGTGCCAGCAGGCCACTAGCGGGCCACACAGATACGCAGTATTTT.

In its sample, this clonotype was seen many times. The chain uses TRBV11-2 and TRBJ2-3, with D unresolved. This CDR3 is built from 12 residues. With 2 bases removed from V and 8 bases from J, the gap between germline ends came to 8 bases. Germline V gives CDR1 SGHAT, CDR2 FQNNGV. The CDR3 is CASSLTEITQYF. In nucleotides, the CDR3 is TGTGCCAGCAGCTTAACGGAGATTACGCAGTATTTT.

This rearrangement joins TRBV29-1 to TRBJ1-2; TRBD1 matches at 10 bases. With 4 bases clipped from V and 4 bases from J, the junction kept 9 bases outside the gene matches. Germline loops: CDR1 SQVTM, CDR2 ANQGSEA. The CDR3 runs 15 residues. The CDR3 nucleotides are TGCAGCGTTGGGGACAGGGGTAAAAGTTCCTATGGCTACACCTTC. Encoded protein: CSVGDRGKSSYGYTF. The full variable domain, with the rest looked up from reference TRBV29-1 and TRBJ1-2, is SAVISQKPSRDICQRGTSLTIQCQVDSQVTMMFWYRQQPGQSLTLIATANQGSEATYESGFVIDKFPISRPNLTFSTLTVSNMSPEDSSIYLCSVGDRGKSSYGYTFGSGTRLTVV.

This clonotype has only a few counts. The chain uses TRBV5-1 and TRBJ2-2; 10 bases fit TRBD2. The CDR3 loop spans 16 amino acids. CDR1 and CDR2 from the germline V gene are SGHRS and YFSETQ. The ends lost 2 bases at V and 3 bases at J; junction bases unmatched: 4. The CDR3 sequence is CASSLAGGPHTGELFF. DNA of the CDR3: TGCGCCAGCAGCTTAGCGGGAGGGCCTCACACCGGGGAGCTGTTTTTT.

This clonotype was observed at least ten times. The chain has TRBV28 and TRBJ2-2; no clear D. The germline V gene has CDR1 MDHEN and CDR2 SYDVKM. The CDR3 runs to 15 residues. V was pared by 5 bases and J by 0 bases, with 10 bases between. CDR3 bases: TGTGCCAGCAGTAGGTCTACTTCGAACACCGGGGAGCTGTTTTTT. This translates into CASSRSTSNTGELFF. The full variable domain, rest sourced from reference TRBV28 and TRBJ2-2, is DVKVTQSSRYLVKRTGEKVFLECVQDMDHENMFWYRQDPGLGLRLIYFSYDVKMKEKGDIPEGYSVSREKKERFSLILESASTNQTSMYLCASSRSTSNTGELFFGEGSRLTVL.

At least ten counts were recorded for this clonotype. The CDR3 DNA follows: TGCGCCAGCAGCTTGGCGAGCCCCTCCTACAATGAGCAGTTCTTC. Protein: CASSLASPSYNEQFF. The V and J genes are TRBV5-1 and TRBJ2-1; no definite D call. The CDR3 runs 15 residues. V lost 0 bases and J lost 0, with 7 bases in between. Germline V CDR1 and CDR2: SGHRS, YFSETQ.

This clonotype was seen at least ten times. The rearrangement joins TRBV12-3 or TRBV12-4 to TRBJ2-5; 11 nucleotides match TRBD2. The CDR3 contains 15 residues. J gave up 5 bases and V 7 bases, and 9 bases lay outside the gene matches. CDR3 sequence (DNA): TGTGCCAGCAACGTAGCGGGAGGGCCCTGGGAGACCCAGTACTTC. Its translation: CASNVAGGPWETQYF.

V gene TRBV24-1 combines with J gene TRBJ2-7, with D unresolved. The CDR3 has 13 residues. Germline V CDR1 and CDR2: KGHDR, SFDVKD. Trimming stripped 3 bases from V and 1 base from J, with 6 bases between. This CDR3 is CATSDPWSYEQYF. Written as DNA, the CDR3 is TGTGCCACCAGTGATCCTTGGTCCTACGAGCAGTACTTC.

This clonotype came up many times. The chain joins TRBV12-3 or TRBV12-4 to TRBJ2-3; 10 positions match TRBD2. The J segment lost 7 bases and the V segment lost 5 bases, leaving 15 bases of the junction unmatched. The CDR3 covers 17 residues. CDR3 loop: CASSPSSGRAGRNTQYF. The CDR3 DNA reads TGTGCCAGCAGTCCATCAAGCGGGAGGGCGGGGCGGAATACGCAGTATTTT.

Ten or more counts support this clonotype. The chain couples TRBV7-3 to TRBJ2-2; D is unclear. CDR1 SGHTA and CDR2 FQGTGA come from the germline V gene. The CDR3 loop spans 13 amino acids. Trimming took off 5 bases at V and 4 bases at J, with 8 bases between the two ends. CDR3 coding DNA: TGTGCCAGCAGCGAACAAATCACCGGGGAGCTGTTTTTT. It encodes CASSEQITGELFF.

This clonotype appeared many times. The V call is TRBV13, the J call TRBJ2-1; a possible D gene is TRBD2 (5 bases). Germline-derived CDR1 and CDR2 are PRHDT and FYEKMQ (reference sequence). The V and J ends lost 3 bases and 9 bases respectively, with 12 bases between them. This CDR3 spans 13 amino acids. CDR3 in amino acids: CASSFGGSREQFF. Here the CDR3 DNA reads TGTGCCAGCAGCTTCGGAGGCTCACGTGAGCAGTTCTTC.

This clonotype has more than one count but fewer than ten. This chain joins TRBV27 and TRBJ2-1; TRBD2 matches at 8 bases. The CDR3 totals 18 residues. CDR1 is MNHEY and CDR2 is SMNVEV in the germline V gene (reference sequence). V was clipped by 5 bases and J by 3 bases; unmatched bases: 15. CDR3 coding DNA: TGTGCCAGCAGTCCCCAGACCGCTTCCGGGACTAGCTACAATGAGCAGTTCTTC. It specifies CASSPQTASGTSYNEQFF.